These 27 T cell receptor beta chains originate from one sample sequenced in a study of blood T cell repertoires in COVID-19. This table comes from immunoSEQ multiplex PCR, and its TCRdb copy is limited to in-frame clones, with some not included. Of roughly 200,000 clones listed, around 79% are singletons. Sequenced sample: peripheral blood. These receptors were collected from a woman aged 40 to 49 with COVID-19, enrolled during active disease.

The V gene is TRBV5-5, the J gene TRBJ2-7, with a tentative D call TRBD2 (5 bases). CDR3 length equals 15 residues. The germline CDR1 and CDR2 sequences are SGHKS and YYEKEE (reference sequence). The germline V and J ends were trimmed by 2 bases and 0 bases, with 12 bases remaining between them. The CDR3 DNA sequence: TGTGCCAGCAGCTTATTGAGCGGACTCTCCTACGAGCAGTACTTC. Translation gives CASSLLSGLSYEQYF.

This clone was recorded once. This chain links TRBV6-5 with TRBJ2-7; TRBD2 matches 7 bases. Germline lookup yields CDR1 MNHEY and CDR2 SVGAGI. The CDR3 has 14 amino acids. V lost 8 bases, J lost 0 bases, and 7 bases stayed unmatched. The CDR3 DNA follows: TGTGCCAGCCTGATACTAGCGTCCTCCTACGAGCAGTACTTC. This sequence encodes CASLILASSYEQYF.

The rearrangement joins TRBV28 to TRBJ2-7; 8 nucleotides line up with TRBD1. The CDR3 spans 15 residues. After removal of 7 bases from V and 0 bases from J, the junction contained 8 bases not matched to a gene. CDR1 is MDHEN, CDR2 SYDVKM, per germline. DNA for the CDR3: TGTGCCAGCACCACAGGGGGTATGAGCTCCTACGAGCAGTACTTC. This gives the protein CASTTGGMSSYEQYF.

The CDR3 loop reads CASSLTGISTDTQYF. CDR3 coding DNA: TGTGCCAGCAGCCTTACAGGGATTAGCACAGATACGCAGTATTTT. This chain joins TRBV9 and TRBJ2-3, with D maybe TRBD1 (6 bases). The CDR3 totals 15 residues. V dropped 4 bases and J dropped 0 bases, with 12 bases sitting between them. Germline V gene lookup returns CDR1 SGDLS and CDR2 YYNGEE.

This clone has only a few counts. The chain carries TRBV7-2 and TRBJ1-6, with 9 bases that match TRBD1. The CDR3 contains 15 residues. Looked up from germline, CDR1 is SGHTA and CDR2 is FQGNSA. Trimming cost V 5 bases and J 7 bases; bases outside gene matches: 6. CDR3 loop: CASSPRTGENSPLHF. Written as DNA, the CDR3 is TGTGCCAGCAGCCCCCGGACAGGGGAAAATTCACCCCTCCACTTT.

The V gene is TRBV11-3, the J gene TRBJ2-7; D is perhaps TRBD2 (6 bases). CDR1 and CDR2 (germline): SGHNT, YENEEA. The germline V and J ends were trimmed by 1 base and 8 bases, with 21 bases remaining between them. The CDR3 is made up of 16 amino acids. CDR3: CASSLGESGAGGKQYF. The CDR3 DNA reads TGTGCCAGCAGCTTAGGGGAAAGCGGCGCCGGGGGAAAGCAGTACTTC.

The V call is TRBV5-6, the J call TRBJ2-5, with 7 bases identical to TRBD2. The CDR3 runs to 15 residues. V was pared by 0 bases and J by 4 bases, with 6 bases of the junction left unmatched. The V gene's germline CDR1 is SGHDT and CDR2 YYEEEE. CDR3 protein: CASSLERGSTETQYF. The CDR3 DNA reads as TGTGCCAGCAGCTTGGAGCGGGGTTCAACAGAGACCCAGTACTTC. Full variable domain (remainder filled in from reference TRBV5-6 and TRBJ2-5): DAGVTQSPTHLIKTRGQQVTLRCSPKSGHDTVSWYQQALGQGPQFIFQYYEEEERQRGNFPDRFSGHQFPNYSSELNVNALLLGDSALYLCASSLERGSTETQYFGPGTRLLVL.

The V and J genes are TRBV6-6 and TRBJ2-2; 9 nucleotides match TRBD2. This CDR3 region has 15 residues. In germline, CDR1 is MNHNY, CDR2 SVGAGI (reference sequence). J gave up 4 bases and V 5 bases, and 5 bases lay outside the gene matches. CDR3 in DNA: TGTGCCAGCAGTGATAGCGGGAGTGGCACCGGGGAGCTGTTTTTT. This encodes CASSDSGSGTGELFF.

The gene calls are TRBV11-3 and TRBJ2-1, with TRBD1 matching 12 bases. CDR3 length equals 17 residues. The J segment lost 4 bases and the V segment lost 5 bases, leaving 9 bases of the junction unmatched. CDR1 and CDR2 (germline): SGHNT, YENEEA. The CDR3 loop is CASSHTMGQGAYNEQFF. The CDR3 DNA sequence: TGTGCCAGCAGCCATACCATGGGACAGGGGGCTTACAATGAGCAGTTCTTC.

V and J are TRBV19 and TRBJ2-3, with TRBD2 matching over 14 bases. Germline-derived CDR1 and CDR2 are LNHDA and SQIVND (reference sequence). The CDR3 extends over 16 amino acids. V shed 9 bases, J shed 2 bases, and the junction held 7 bases outside the gene matches. This chain's CDR3 is CASRRGLAGATDTQYF. The CDR3 DNA reads TGTGCCAGCCGAAGGGGACTAGCGGGGGCCACAGATACGCAGTATTTT. Combining the CDR3 with reference TRBV19 and TRBJ2-3 gives the whole variable domain DGGITQSPKYLFRKEGQNVTLSCEQNLNHDAMYWYRQDPGQGLRLIYYSQIVNDFQKGDIAEGYSVSREKKESFPLTVTSAQKNPTAFYLCASRRGLAGATDTQYFGPGTRLTVL.

The chain employs TRBV11-2 and TRBJ2-1, with D perhaps TRBD2 (6 bases). V lost 0 bases and J lost 9, with 15 bases in between. Germline CDR1 is SGHAT and CDR2 is FQNNGV. The CDR3 is made up of 15 amino acids. In DNA, the CDR3 is TGTGCCAGCAGCTTAGATCTGGGGGGTTCGCCTGAGCAGTTCTTC. It is translated as CASSLDLGGSPEQFF.

The rearrangement links TRBV5-1 to TRBJ2-1; D may be TRBD2 (6 bases). The CDR3 runs 16 residues. The V gene's germline CDR1 is SGHRS and CDR2 YFSETQ. V was cut by 3 bases and J by 4 bases, with 17 bases left in between. Here the CDR3 reads CASSWDSPPGYNEQFF. CDR3 in DNA: TGCGCCAGCAGCTGGGACTCCCCTCCCGGTTACAATGAGCAGTTCTTC.

V and J are TRBV24-1 and TRBJ1-2; no clear D. The CDR3 totals 17 residues. Germline-derived CDR1 and CDR2 are KGHDR and SFDVKD. Trimming cost V 3 bases and J 2 bases, with 18 bases left between them. CDR3 residues: CATSDAAGNRYNYGYTF. The CDR3, as DNA: TGTGCCACCAGTGATGCCGCGGGGAACCGATACAACTATGGCTACACCTTC.

In its sample, this clone was seen a few times. The chain is built from TRBV7-8 and TRBJ1-5; 9 bases map to TRBD1. The CDR3 consists of 14 residues. Germline loops: CDR1 SGHVS, CDR2 FQNEAQ. Unmatched junction bases numbered 6, after V lost 5 bases and J lost 7 bases. The DNA for the CDR3 is TGTGCCAGCAGCCCGGGACAGGGATTGCAGCCCCAGCATTTT. It specifies CASSPGQGLQPQHF.

J is TRBJ2-1 and V is TRBV27; 13 bases align to TRBD2. CDR3 length: 14 residues. The J segment lost 5 bases and the V segment lost 7 bases, leaving 2 bases of the junction unmatched. Germline assignment: CDR1 MNHEY and CDR2 SMNVEV (reference sequence). For the CDR3, the DNA is TGTGCCAGCAAAGGGACTAGCGGGAACAATGAGCAGTTCTTC. It yields the protein CASKGTSGNNEQFF.

This clone appeared a few times. This chain connects TRBV6-6 to TRBJ2-2; the D is unclear. The germline gives CDR1 MNHNY, CDR2 SVGAGI (reference sequence). Trimming took 4 bases from V and 9 from J, leaving 12 bases between them. The length of the CDR3 is 13 residues. This CDR3 reads CASSSRLLRELFF. The DNA for the CDR3 is TGTGCCAGCAGTTCACGACTCCTCCGGGAGCTGTTTTTT.

The CDR3 loop reads CASRWDRQTYNEQFF. The CDR3 DNA sequence: TGTGCCAGCAGGTGGGACAGGCAAACCTACAATGAGCAGTTCTTC. V usage is TRBV7-2 and J usage is TRBJ2-1, with 8 nucleotides matching TRBD1. Germline CDR1 reads SGHTA; CDR2 reads FQGNSA. The CDR3 has 15 residues. The J segment lost 2 bases and the V segment lost 6 bases, leaving 6 bases of the junction unmatched. Variable domain in full (rest from reference TRBV7-2 and TRBJ2-1): GAGVSQSPSNKVTEKGKDVELRCDPISGHTALYWYRQSLGQGLEFLIYFQGNSAPDKSGLPSDRFSAERTGGSVSTLTIQRTQQEDSAVYLCASRWDRQTYNEQFFGPGTRLTVL.

The gene calls are TRBV11-1 and TRBJ2-3, with a possible D match to TRBD1 (6 bases). Germline V gene data show CDR1 as SGHAT and CDR2 as FQDESV (reference sequence). The germline V and J ends were trimmed by 5 bases and 0 bases, with 15 bases remaining between them. CDR3 length: 16 residues. The CDR3 sequence: CASSLRTDPSTDTQYF. As DNA, the CDR3 is TGTGCCAGCAGCCTCCGGACAGATCCTAGCACAGATACGCAGTATTTT.

Only a few counts were recorded for this clone. V usage is TRBV7-9 and J usage is TRBJ2-7; 8 bases agree with TRBD1. Trimming at V came to 5 bases and at J to 2 bases, leaving 5 bases not matched to a gene. The germline CDR1 and CDR2 sequences are SEHNR and FQNEAQ (reference sequence). The CDR3 sequence is 14 residues long. CDR3 sequence reads: CASSRDRMTYEQYF. DNA of the CDR3: TGTGCCAGCAGCCGGGACAGGATGACCTACGAGCAGTACTTC.

The chain carries TRBV7-9 and TRBJ1-1, with 8 bases that match TRBD1. Per the germline V gene, CDR1 is SEHNR and CDR2 is FQNEAQ (reference sequence). Trimming took 4 bases from V and 5 from J; bases not matched to a gene: 6. The CDR3 contains 14 residues. The CDR3 DNA reads TGTGCCAGCAGCTCTCTCCAGGGGGCTACTGAAGCTTTCTTT. Residues: CASSSLQGATEAFF.

This clone was counted a few times. V is TRBV5-6 and J is TRBJ1-2, with 7 bases identical to TRBD1. Per the germline V gene, CDR1 is SGHDT and CDR2 is YYEEEE. The CDR3 is 16 amino acids. V lost 3 bases, J lost 1 base, and 9 bases stayed unmatched. CDR3 sequence: CASSSSGQPRNYGYTF. CDR3 nucleotide sequence: TGTGCCAGCAGCTCTTCGGGACAGCCACGTAACTATGGCTACACCTTC.

This rearrangement joins TRBV21-1 to TRBJ1-6; the table's TRBD1 call for D was not verified on the DNA. TRBV21-1 is termed a pseudogene. This CDR3 has 15 amino acids. The CDR3 here is CASLSGDREDSPLHF. Here the CDR3 DNA reads TGTGCCAGCCTTAGCGGGGACAGGGAGGATTCACCCCTCCACTTT.

This clone was counted a few times. Other DNA sequences from this sample encode an identical CDR3 as well. The genes are TRBV5-4 and TRBJ2-7; the D is unclear. This CDR3 is 14 amino acids long. V was cut by 1 base and J by 1 base, with 9 bases left in between. From germline, CDR1 is SGHNT and CDR2 YYREEE (reference sequence). The CDR3 here is CASSLWLASYEQYF. The CDR3 DNA reads TGTGCCAGCAGCTTGTGGTTAGCTTCCTACGAGCAGTACTTC.

The chain is built from TRBV3-1 (or the pseudogene TRBV3-2) and TRBJ1-1; the D is unclear. CDR3 length: 13 residues. Per the germline V gene, CDR1 is LGHDT and CDR2 is YNNKEL (reference sequence). Trimming pared 4 bases from V and 1 base from J, leaving 7 bases between. The chain's CDR3 is CASSPSENTEAFF. In nucleotides, the CDR3 is TGTGCCAGCAGCCCCTCAGAGAACACTGAAGCTTTCTTT.

This clone was seen more than once but under ten times. V usage is TRBV11-2 and J usage is TRBJ2-7, with 9 bases matching TRBD1. The germline V gene encodes CDR1 SGHAT and CDR2 FQNNGV. Trimming at V came to 0 bases and at J to 7 bases, leaving 7 bases not matched to a gene. The CDR3 spans 15 residues. CDR3 sequence: CASSLEQGARYEQYF. In DNA, the CDR3 is TGTGCCAGCAGCTTAGAACAGGGGGCGCGTTATGAGCAGTACTTC.

A word on this clone: The junction differs from germline at one of its ends, possibly a read error. This chain links TRBV20-1 with TRBJ1-1; D perhaps matches TRBD1 (5 bases). Germline V gene sequence: CDR1 DFQATT, CDR2 SNEGSKA (reference sequence). The CDR3 sequence is 11 residues long. CDR3 region: CSARAGAQPLF. CDR3 DNA: TGCAGTGCTAGAGCTGGGGCCCAACCTTTGTTT.

CDR3 in DNA: TGTGCCAGCATCCTCTTCCGGGACTCAAGTTACGAGCAGTACTTC. This codes for CASILFRDSSYEQYF. The chain is built from TRBV21-1 and TRBJ2-7; TRBD2 reflects the table's D call only, with no check against the DNA. TRBV21-1 is a pseudogene. The CDR3 consists of 15 residues.